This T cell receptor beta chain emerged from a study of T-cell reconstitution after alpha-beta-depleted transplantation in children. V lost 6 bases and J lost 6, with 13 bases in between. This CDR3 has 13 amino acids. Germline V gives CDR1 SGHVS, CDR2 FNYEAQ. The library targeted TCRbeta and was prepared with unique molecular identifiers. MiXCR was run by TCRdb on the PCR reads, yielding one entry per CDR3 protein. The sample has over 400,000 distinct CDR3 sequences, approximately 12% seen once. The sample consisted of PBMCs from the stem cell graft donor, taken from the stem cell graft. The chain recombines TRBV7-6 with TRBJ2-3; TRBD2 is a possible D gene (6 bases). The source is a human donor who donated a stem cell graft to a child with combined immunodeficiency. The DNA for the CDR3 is TGTGCCAGCAGAAGAAAGGGGAGGGATACGCAGTATTTT. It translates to CASRRKGRDTQYF.